The rows below give T cell receptor beta chains drawn from one sample of a study of blood T cell repertoires in COVID-19. Profiling relied on immunoSEQ multiplex PCR, and the TCRdb table lists in-frame clones only, not all of them. The table includes approximately 76,000 clones, around 85% detected once. Sequences were obtained from peripheral blood. The source is an older man in a cohort sampled during active COVID-19. Both conserved end residues are part of each CDR3. The order of the fields is J gene, V gene, D gene, clone size, CDR3 DNA, CDR3 protein. D genes are given only for firm matches. Clone size is stated in some rows and not others, as once, few, many or a class when expanded.

TRBJ2-2	TRBV19	TRBD1	NA	TGTGCCAGTAGTTCTGAGGGGGCCACCGGGGAGCTGTTTTTT	CASSSEGATGELFF
TRBJ2-5	TRBV7-9	TRBD2	NA	TGTGCCAGCAGCTTTGTAGCGGGGCAAGAGACCCAGTACTTC	CASSFVAGQETQYF
TRBJ2-7	TRBV21-1	NA	NA	TGTGCCAGCAGCAACGATCCGCTAGCCTACGAGCAGTACTTC	CASSNDPLAYEQYF
TRBJ1-5	TRBV5-1	NA	NA	TGCGCCAGCAGCTTGGCTCCTGTTCTTAATCAGCCCCAGCATTTT	CASSLAPVLNQPQHF
TRBJ1-2	TRBV12-3/TRBV12-4	TRBD1	once	TGTGCCAGCAATACAGACAGGGGGTATGGCTACACCTTC	CASNTDRGYGYTF
TRBJ2-4	TRBV15	NA	NA	TGTGCCACCAGCAGAACCCCGAGGGATGGAGGCATTCAGTACTTC	CATSRTPRDGGIQYF
TRBJ2-3	TRBV19	TRBD2	few	TGTGCCAGTAGGGCTAGCGGGGGGCTGGGTAGAGATACGCAGTATTTT	CASRASGGLGRDTQYF
TRBJ1-6	TRBV12-3/TRBV12-4	NA	few	TGTGCCAGCAGTTCTAGTAGCCTACCCCTCCACTTT	CASSSSSLPLHF
TRBJ2-1	TRBV12-3/TRBV12-4	TRBD2	NA	TGTGCCAGCAGTTTAGGGCGGGGGAATGAGCAGTTCTTC	CASSLGRGNEQFF
TRBJ2-1	TRBV12-3/TRBV12-4	TRBD2	NA	TGTGCCAGCAACAAGGGAGGGGAGCAGTTCTTC	CASNKGGEQFF
TRBJ1-2	TRBV7-9	NA	NA	TGTGCCAGCAGCGACCGGGACAAGTACTATGGCTACACCTTC	CASSDRDKYYGYTF